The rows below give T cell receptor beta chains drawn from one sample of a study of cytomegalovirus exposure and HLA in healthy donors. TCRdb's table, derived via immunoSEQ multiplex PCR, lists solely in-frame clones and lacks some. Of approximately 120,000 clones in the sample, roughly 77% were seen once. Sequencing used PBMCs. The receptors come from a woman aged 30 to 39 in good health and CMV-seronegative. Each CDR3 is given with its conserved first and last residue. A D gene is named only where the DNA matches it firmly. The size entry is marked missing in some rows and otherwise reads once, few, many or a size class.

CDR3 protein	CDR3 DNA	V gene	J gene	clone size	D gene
CASSIGGQETQYF	TGTGCCAGCAGCATCGGCGGGCAAGAGACCCAGTACTTC	TRBV13	TRBJ2-5	-	-
CASRRQGATYGYTF	TGTGCCAGCAGGCGACAGGGGGCGACCTATGGCTACACCTTC	TRBV6-5	TRBJ1-2	-	TRBD1
CASSERLAGGYGTDTQYF	TGTGCCAGCAGTGAACGCCTAGCGGGAGGGTACGGCACAGATACGCAGTATTTT	TRBV6-1	TRBJ2-3	-	TRBD2
CASSFWATGTTDTQYF	TGTGCCAGCAGTTTCTGGGCTACAGGAACAACAGATACGCAGTATTTT	TRBV27	TRBJ2-3	-	-
CASSLLRFGKNIQYF	TGTGCCAGCAGCCTCTTGAGATTTGGCAAAAACATTCAGTACTTC	TRBV5-6	TRBJ2-4	few	-
CASRRTGPLGSPLHF	TGTGCCAGCAGACGAACAGGGCCTCTGGGGTCACCCCTCCACTTT	TRBV6-5	TRBJ1-6	-	-
CASSLDRGQGETQYF	TGCGCCAGCAGCTTGGACAGGGGGCAGGGAGAGACCCAGTACTTC	TRBV5-1	TRBJ2-5	-	TRBD1
CASERQVPNYGYTF	TGCGCCAGCGAGCGACAGGTTCCTAACTATGGCTACACCTTC	TRBV10-1	TRBJ1-2	-	-
CASRGTGFGNTIYF	TGTGCCAGCAGAGGAACGGGGTTCGGAAACACCATATATTTT	TRBV6-1	TRBJ1-3	-	-
CASSSAGNGYEQYF	TGCGCCAGCAGCTCCGCGGGGAATGGCTACGAGCAGTACTTC	TRBV5-1	TRBJ2-7	-	-
CASSPWGGESGGYTF	TGTGCCAGCAGCCCGTGGGGGGGCGAGAGTGGCGGCTACACCTTC	TRBV5-5	TRBJ1-2	-	-
CASSPAGTGNTGELFF	TGTGCCAGCAGCCCAGCCGGGACAGGGAACACCGGGGAGCTGTTTTTT	TRBV7-9	TRBJ2-2	-	TRBD1
CAWRRRLHTEAFF	TGTGCCTGGAGGAGGCGGCTCCACACTGAAGCTTTCTTT	TRBV30	TRBJ1-1	-	-
CASSLDGTIQETQYF	TGTGCCAGCAGCTTGGACGGGACTATACAAGAGACCCAGTACTTC	TRBV5-6	TRBJ2-5	-	TRBD2
CASSLSLAGSSYEQYF	TGCGCCAGCAGCTTGAGCCTAGCGGGGAGCTCCTACGAGCAGTACTTC	TRBV5-1	TRBJ2-7	-	TRBD2
CATSRDLSYVEQFF	TGTGCCACCAGCAGAGATCTTTCGTATGTTGAGCAGTTCTTC	TRBV15	TRBJ2-1	-	-
CSVDSHLRPGTEAFF	TGCAGCGTTGATTCCCATTTGAGGCCGGGGACTGAAGCTTTCTTT	TRBV29-1	TRBJ1-1	few	-
CASSLGRAGGQFF	TGTGCCAGCAGCTTAGGGAGAGCGGGAGGGCAGTTCTTC	TRBV7-9	TRBJ2-1	-	TRBD2
CASSLLPQGNGYTF	TGCGCCAGCAGCTTGCTCCCCCAGGGCAATGGCTACACCTTC	TRBV5-1	TRBJ1-2	-	-
CSALQVTGGEKLFF	TGCAGCGCCCTCCAGGTTACAGGGGGGGAAAAACTGTTTTTT	TRBV29-1	TRBJ1-4	-	TRBD1